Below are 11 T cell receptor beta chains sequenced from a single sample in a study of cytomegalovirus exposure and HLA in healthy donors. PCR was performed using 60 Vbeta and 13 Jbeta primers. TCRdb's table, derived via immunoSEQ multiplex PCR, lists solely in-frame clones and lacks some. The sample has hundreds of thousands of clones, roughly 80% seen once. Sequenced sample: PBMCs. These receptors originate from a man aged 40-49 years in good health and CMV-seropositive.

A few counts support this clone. The chain's CDR3 is CASSLDRHTEAFF. As DNA, the CDR3 is TGTGCCAGCAGCTTAGACAGGCACACTGAAGCTTTCTTT. V gene TRBV7-2 combines with J gene TRBJ1-1; tentatively, D is TRBD1 (5 bases). CDR1 and CDR2 (germline): SGHTA, FQGNSA. The length of the CDR3 is 13 residues. Trimming removed 1 base from V and 3 bases from J, with 6 bases in between. The full variable domain, its missing parts supplied by reference TRBV7-2 and TRBJ1-1, is GAGVSQSPSNKVTEKGKDVELRCDPISGHTALYWYRQSLGQGLEFLIYFQGNSAPDKSGLPSDRFSAERTGGSVSTLTIQRTQQEDSAVYLCASSLDRHTEAFFGQGTRLTVV.

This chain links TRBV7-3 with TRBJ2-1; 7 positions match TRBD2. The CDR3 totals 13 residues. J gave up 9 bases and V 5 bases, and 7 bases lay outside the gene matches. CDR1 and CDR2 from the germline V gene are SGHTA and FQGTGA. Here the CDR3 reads CASSRTSDGEQFF. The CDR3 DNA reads TGTGCCAGCAGCCGAACTAGCGACGGTGAGCAGTTCTTC.

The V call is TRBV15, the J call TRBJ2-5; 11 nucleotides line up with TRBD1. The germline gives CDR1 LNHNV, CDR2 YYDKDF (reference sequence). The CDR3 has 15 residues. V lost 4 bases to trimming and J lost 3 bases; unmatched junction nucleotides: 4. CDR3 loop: CATSIGTGGKETQYF. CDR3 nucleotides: TGTGCCACCAGCATCGGGACAGGGGGGAAAGAGACCCAGTACTTC.

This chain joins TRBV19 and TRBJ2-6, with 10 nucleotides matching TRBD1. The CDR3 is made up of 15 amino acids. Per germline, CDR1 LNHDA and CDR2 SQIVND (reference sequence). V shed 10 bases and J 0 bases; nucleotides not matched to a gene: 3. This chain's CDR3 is CATGQGSSGANVLTF. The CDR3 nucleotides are TGTGCCACGGGACAGGGGAGCTCTGGGGCCAACGTCCTGACTTTC.

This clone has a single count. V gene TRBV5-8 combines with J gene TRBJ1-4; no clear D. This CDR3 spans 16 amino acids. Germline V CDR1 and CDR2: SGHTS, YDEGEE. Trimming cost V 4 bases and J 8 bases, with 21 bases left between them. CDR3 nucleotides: TGTGCCAGCAGCCAAAGCCGCCCGACATCCTCAGAAAAACTGTTTTTT. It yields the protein CASSQSRPTSSEKLFF.

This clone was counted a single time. The DNA of the CDR3 is TGTGCCAGCTCCCGGGAGACCTACAATGAGCAGTTCTTC. This codes for CASSRETYNEQFF. This chain uses TRBV18 with TRBJ2-1, with D possibly being TRBD2 (6 bases). V was cut by 6 bases and J by 2 bases, with 8 bases left in between. Germline V gene lookup returns CDR1 KGHSH and CDR2 LQKENI. The CDR3 is 13 residues long.

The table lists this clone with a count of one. The CDR3 bases are TGTGCCAGCAGCTTCACAGGGGGCGGGACTGAAGCTTTCTTT. Protein: CASSFTGGGTEAFF. The J gene is TRBJ1-1, the V gene TRBV7-2; 9 bases fit TRBD1. Germline V CDR1 and CDR2: SGHTA, FQGNSA. V was clipped by 3 bases and J by 5 bases; unmatched bases: 4. This CDR3 spans 14 amino acids.

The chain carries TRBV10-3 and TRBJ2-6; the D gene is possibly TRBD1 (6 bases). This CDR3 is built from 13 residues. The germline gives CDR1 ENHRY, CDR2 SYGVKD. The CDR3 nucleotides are TGTGATAGGGGGAACTCTGGGGCCAACGTCCTGACTTTC. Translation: CDRGNSGANVLTF.

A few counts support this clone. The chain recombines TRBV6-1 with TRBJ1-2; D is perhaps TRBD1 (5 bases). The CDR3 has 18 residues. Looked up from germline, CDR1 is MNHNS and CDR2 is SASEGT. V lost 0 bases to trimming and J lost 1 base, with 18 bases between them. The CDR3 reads CASSEALLAGRNNYGYTF. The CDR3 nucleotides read TGTGCCAGCAGTGAAGCGCTTCTGGCAGGGCGCAATAACTATGGCTACACCTTC.

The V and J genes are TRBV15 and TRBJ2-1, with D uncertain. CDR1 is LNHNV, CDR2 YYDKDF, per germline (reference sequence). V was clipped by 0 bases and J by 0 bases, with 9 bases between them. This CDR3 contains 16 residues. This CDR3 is CATSRDSRRSYNEQFF. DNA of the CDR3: TGTGCCACCAGCAGAGATTCGAGGCGCTCCTACAATGAGCAGTTCTTC.

The CDR3: CASSIDLSRGEAQYF. In nucleotides, the CDR3 is TGTGCCAGTAGTATAGATCTGTCTAGAGGGGAGGCCCAGTACTTC. This chain connects TRBV19 to TRBJ2-5; D may be TRBD2 (6 bases). Per the germline V gene, CDR1 is LNHDA and CDR2 is SQIVND (reference sequence). V lost 0 bases to trimming and J lost 9 bases, with 17 bases between them. The CDR3 extends over 15 amino acids.